The 14 T cell receptor beta chains in this list originate from one sample, sequenced in a study of blood T cell repertoires in COVID-19. Data came from immunoSEQ multiplex PCR; TCRdb stores just in-frame clones and leaves some out. The sample yields some 48,000 clones, just over 90% seen once. Sequencing input: peripheral blood. These receptor sequences come from a man aged 55 to 70 with COVID-19, enrolled during active disease.

The chain is built from TRBV19 and TRBJ1-2; unclear D gene. The V and J ends lost 7 bases and 2 bases respectively, with 11 bases between them. The CDR3 has 13 amino acids. Germline-derived CDR1 and CDR2 are LNHDA and SQIVND (reference sequence). The CDR3 DNA sequence: TGTGCCAGTACCTCAGTTACAAACTATGGCTACACCTTC. This gives the protein CASTSVTNYGYTF.

The V call is TRBV2, the J call TRBJ2-3; 8 bases align to TRBD1. The germline gives CDR1 SNHLY, CDR2 FYNNEI. With 5 bases clipped from V and 2 bases from J, the junction kept 6 bases outside the gene matches. CDR3 length: 15 residues. Here the CDR3 DNA reads TGTGCCAGCAGTTTGACAGGGGTCCCCACAGATACGCAGTATTTT. It encodes CASSLTGVPTDTQYF.

V and J are TRBV7-2 and TRBJ2-7; TRBD1 is a possible D gene (6 bases). The germline CDR1 and CDR2 sequences are SGHTA and FQGNSA. The CDR3 spans 13 residues. V was trimmed by 4 bases and J by 6 bases, leaving 13 bases between them. CDR3 nucleotide sequence: TGTGCCAGCAGCTCTTTAACAGGGAGCGAGCAGTACTTC. It yields the protein CASSSLTGSEQYF.

V gene TRBV7-2 combines with J gene TRBJ1-5; D is unclear. V was shortened by 1 base and J by 0 bases, with 7 bases between the two germline ends. CDR1 and CDR2 from the germline V gene are SGHTA and FQGNSA. The CDR3 totals 15 residues. The CDR3 region is CASSLGSRSNQPQHF. The CDR3 nucleotides are TGTGCCAGCAGCTTAGGATCGCGTAGCAATCAGCCCCAGCATTTT. Filled out from reference TRBV7-2 and TRBJ1-5, the complete variable domain reads GAGVSQSPSNKVTEKGKDVELRCDPISGHTALYWYRQSLGQGLEFLIYFQGNSAPDKSGLPSDRFSAERTGGSVSTLTIQRTQQEDSAVYLCASSLGSRSNQPQHFGDGTRLSIL.

The genes are TRBV5-1 and TRBJ1-6; D possibly corresponds to TRBD1 (5 bases). The CDR3 contains 16 residues. V lost 3 bases and J lost 0, with 10 bases in between. Germline V lookup: CDR1 SGHRS, CDR2 YFSETQ. The CDR3 loop reads CASSSQESSYNSPLHF. CDR3 nucleotide sequence: TGCGCCAGCAGCTCACAGGAGAGCTCCTATAATTCACCCCTCCACTTT.

This rearrangement joins TRBV5-1 to TRBJ2-1; 7 bases line up with TRBD2. Germline V gene data show CDR1 as SGHRS and CDR2 as YFSETQ. The CDR3 is 15 residues long. The trim removed 0 bases at V and 2 bases at J, leaving 2 bases unmatched. This CDR3 reads CASSLAAGAYNEQFF. The CDR3, as DNA: TGCGCCAGCAGCTTGGCGGCGGGAGCCTACAATGAGCAGTTCTTC.

This chain uses TRBV3-1 (or the pseudogene TRBV3-2) with TRBJ1-2; a weak D match, TRBD1 (5 bases). V was pared by 10 bases and J by 7 bases, with 19 bases between. Per germline, CDR1 LGHDT and CDR2 YNNKEL (reference sequence). The CDR3 runs 13 residues. CDR3 in DNA: TGTGCCACCGAGGGGAGGGGCCTGTCTGGCTACACCTTC. It codes for CATEGRGLSGYTF.

The rearrangement links TRBV28 to TRBJ1-2, with 9 bases lining up with TRBD1. With 6 bases clipped from V and 4 bases from J, the junction kept 12 bases outside the gene matches. Germline-derived CDR1 and CDR2 are MDHEN and SYDVKM. CDR3 length: 16 residues. CDR3 in DNA: TGTGCCAGCAGATCCGAACAGGGGGCGCGGAGCTATGGCTACACCTTC. This codes for CASRSEQGARSYGYTF.

This clone was observed once. This rearrangement joins TRBV11-2 to TRBJ2-1; the D gene is possibly TRBD1 (6 bases). The V end lost 0 bases, the J end lost 4 bases, and 13 bases lay between the germline ends. CDR3 size: 16 residues. Looked up from germline, CDR1 is SGHAT and CDR2 is FQNNGV. The CDR3 region is CASSLEVGAQYNEQFF. The CDR3 nucleotides are TGTGCCAGCAGCTTAGAGGTGGGGGCTCAGTACAATGAGCAGTTCTTC.

The chain combines TRBV6-2 or TRBV6-3 with TRBJ1-1; maybe TRBD1 (5 bases). V was shortened by 4 bases and J by 6 bases, with 15 bases between the two germline ends. Germline values: CDR1 MNHEY, CDR2 SVGEGT. This CDR3 is built from 14 residues. CDR3 residues: CASSSPAKGAEAFF. The CDR3 coding sequence is TGTGCCAGCAGTTCCCCGGCCAAAGGGGCTGAAGCTTTCTTT.

This sequence joins TRBV7-9 and TRBJ2-7, with D tentatively TRBD1 (5 bases). Trimming removed 11 bases from V and 2 bases from J, with 10 bases in between. This CDR3 has 11 residues. Per the germline V gene, CDR1 is SEHNR and CDR2 is FQNEAQ (reference sequence). The CDR3 loop is CAGAGPYEQYF. The CDR3 DNA reads as TGTGCCGGCGCAGGGCCCTACGAGCAGTACTTC.

The V gene is TRBV3-1 (or the pseudogene TRBV3-2), the J gene TRBJ2-3, with 11 bases that match TRBD2. Germline assignment: CDR1 LGHDT and CDR2 YNNKEL (reference sequence). The CDR3 covers 16 residues. The V segment lost 5 bases and the J segment 7 bases; nucleotides outside the gene matches: 11. CDR3 sequence: CASSNIAGGLSYTQYF. The CDR3, as DNA: TGTGCCAGCAGCAACATAGCGGGGGGGCTTTCGTATACGCAGTATTTT.

The V gene is TRBV28, the J gene TRBJ2-5; D is ambiguous. Germline CDR1 reads MDHEN; CDR2 reads SYDVKM. V dropped 3 bases and J dropped 5 bases, with 7 bases sitting between them. This CDR3 comprises 12 residues. The CDR3 coding sequence is TGTGCCAGCAGTTTTTACGGGGAGACCCAGTACTTC. This codes for CASSFYGETQYF.

The chain is built from TRBV19 and TRBJ1-6; 7 positions agree with TRBD1. Trimming took 9 bases from V and 3 from J; bases not matched to a gene: 5. CDR1 is LNHDA and CDR2 is SQIVND in the germline V gene (reference sequence). The length of the CDR3 is 14 residues. As DNA, the CDR3 is TGTGCCAGCTCAACAGGGGTCTATAATTCACCCCTCCACTTT. The encoded protein is CASSTGVYNSPLHF.